A selection of T cell receptor beta chains follows, all from one sample in a study of blood T cell repertoires in COVID-19. Sequencing was performed with immunoSEQ multiplex PCR; in TCRdb, only in-frame clones are kept and a portion is missing. The table has over 150,000 clones, 80% to 90% seen once. Sequencing input: peripheral blood. Every receptor here comes from a man between 65 and 85 years old with active or convalescent COVID-19. Each CDR3 is given with its conserved first and last residue. Each record gives: J gene, clone size, V gene, D gene, CDR3 DNA, CDR3 protein. A D gene is named only where the DNA matches it firmly. For some rows the clone size is stated as once, few or many, or as a class when expanded; others skip it.

j_gene: TRBJ1-4; abundance: NA; v_gene: TRBV6-2/TRBV6-3; d_gene: NA; CDR3nt: TGTGCCAGCAGTTACGAGCGCGGAGCAACTAATGAAAAACTGTTTTTT; CDR3aa: CASSYERGATNEKLFF
j_gene: TRBJ2-1; abundance: NA; v_gene: TRBV15; d_gene: TRBD2; CDR3nt: TGTGCCACCAGCAGAGAGACTAGCGGGGATGAGCAGTTCTTC; CDR3aa: CATSRETSGDEQFF
j_gene: TRBJ1-4; abundance: NA; v_gene: TRBV7-9; d_gene: NA; CDR3nt: TGTGCCAGCAGCTTAGGGCTGATTAATGAAAAACTGTTTTTT; CDR3aa: CASSLGLINEKLFF
j_gene: TRBJ2-7; abundance: NA; v_gene: TRBV3-1/TRBV3-2; d_gene: TRBD2; CDR3nt: TGTGCCAGCAGCTTAGCGGGGCTCGAGCAGTACTTC; CDR3aa: CASSLAGLEQYF
j_gene: TRBJ2-1; abundance: NA; v_gene: TRBV7-9; d_gene: TRBD1; CDR3nt: TGTGCCAGCAGCCCGACAGGGATCCGCTCCTACAATGAGCAGTTCTTC; CDR3aa: CASSPTGIRSYNEQFF
j_gene: TRBJ2-3; abundance: once; v_gene: TRBV5-6; d_gene: TRBD1; CDR3nt: TGTGCCAGCAGCTTGAAGGGACAGTCATGGGATACGCAGTATTTT; CDR3aa: CASSLKGQSWDTQYF
j_gene: TRBJ2-1; abundance: NA; v_gene: TRBV12-5; d_gene: TRBD2; CDR3nt: TGTGCTAGTGGTCAGGGGAGTAGCGGGGAATCGTGGAATGAGCAGTTCTTC; CDR3aa: CASGQGSSGESWNEQFF
j_gene: TRBJ1-1; abundance: NA; v_gene: TRBV5-1; d_gene: TRBD1; CDR3nt: TGCGCCAGCAGCTCAGGACAGGGGAACACTGAAGCTTTCTTT; CDR3aa: CASSSGQGNTEAFF
j_gene: TRBJ1-3; abundance: once; v_gene: TRBV23-1; d_gene: TRBD1; CDR3nt: TGCGCCAGCAGTCATCCACCGACAGGGGGAAACACCATATATTTT; CDR3aa: CASSHPPTGGNTIYF
j_gene: TRBJ1-4; abundance: NA; v_gene: TRBV7-2; d_gene: NA; CDR3nt: TGTGCCAGCAGCTTAGGGGGGGACGAAAAACTGTTTTTT; CDR3aa: CASSLGGDEKLFF
j_gene: TRBJ1-5; abundance: NA; v_gene: TRBV2; d_gene: TRBD1; CDR3nt: TGTGCCAGCAGCGCCGGGACAGAAAATCAGCCCCAGCATTTT; CDR3aa: CASSAGTENQPQHF
j_gene: TRBJ2-1; abundance: NA; v_gene: TRBV29-1; d_gene: NA; CDR3nt: TGCAGCGCGGGAGCGGGCTCCTACAATGAGCAGTTCTTC; CDR3aa: CSAGAGSYNEQFF
j_gene: TRBJ1-3; abundance: NA; v_gene: TRBV30; d_gene: NA; CDR3nt: TGTGCCTGGAGGGACCGCGGGTTGAACACCATATATTTT; CDR3aa: CAWRDRGLNTIYF
j_gene: TRBJ2-2; abundance: NA; v_gene: TRBV7-9; d_gene: TRBD1; CDR3nt: TGTGCCAGCAGCTTACCGGGGTACAGGGGGCCCTCGAACACCGGGGAGCTGTTTTTT; CDR3aa: CASSLPGYRGPSNTGELFF
j_gene: TRBJ1-2; abundance: NA; v_gene: TRBV6-5; d_gene: NA; CDR3nt: TGTGCCAGCAGTTACTGGCGGTTGGAGGGCTACACCTTC; CDR3aa: CASSYWRLEGYTF
j_gene: TRBJ1-1; abundance: NA; v_gene: TRBV5-1; d_gene: TRBD1; CDR3nt: TGCGCCAGCAGCCGACAGGGTTCGAACACTGAAGCTTTCTTT; CDR3aa: CASSRQGSNTEAFF
j_gene: TRBJ2-1; abundance: NA; v_gene: TRBV9; d_gene: TRBD2; CDR3nt: TGTGCCAGCAGCGAGGGACTAGCGGGATTCAATGAGCAGTTCTTC; CDR3aa: CASSEGLAGFNEQFF
j_gene: TRBJ2-2; abundance: NA; v_gene: TRBV4-1; d_gene: TRBD1; CDR3nt: TGCGCCAGCAGCCATAACGACAGGGGATACACCGGGGAGCTGTTTTTT; CDR3aa: CASSHNDRGYTGELFF
j_gene: TRBJ1-1; abundance: NA; v_gene: TRBV18; d_gene: TRBD1; CDR3nt: TGTGCCAGCTCACCACCTGGGACAGGGGGCACTGAAGCTTTCTTT; CDR3aa: CASSPPGTGGTEAFF
j_gene: TRBJ2-1; abundance: NA; v_gene: TRBV10-2; d_gene: NA; CDR3nt: TGCGCCAGCAGTGACCTTAGCTACAATGAGCAGTTCTTC; CDR3aa: CASSDLSYNEQFF
j_gene: TRBJ2-1; abundance: NA; v_gene: TRBV4-3; d_gene: TRBD1; CDR3nt: TGCGCCAGCAGCCAAGACAGGGACAGGGGGCGCGGTGAGCAGTTCTTC; CDR3aa: CASSQDRDRGRGEQFF
j_gene: TRBJ1-1; abundance: NA; v_gene: TRBV20-1; d_gene: NA; CDR3nt: TGCAGTGCTATTCAGGACACTGAAGCTTTCTTT; CDR3aa: CSAIQDTEAFF
j_gene: TRBJ2-2; abundance: once; v_gene: TRBV6-5; d_gene: NA; CDR3nt: TGTGCCAGCAGGGGGCAGACCGGGGAGCTGTTTTTT; CDR3aa: CASRGQTGELFF
j_gene: TRBJ1-1; abundance: NA; v_gene: TRBV27; d_gene: NA; CDR3nt: TGTGCCAGCAGTGGGACAATTCAGAGCACTGAAGCTTTCTTT; CDR3aa: CASSGTIQSTEAFF
j_gene: TRBJ1-2; abundance: NA; v_gene: TRBV19; d_gene: NA; CDR3nt: TGTGCCAGTAGTATAGGCCTGACTGGGAACTATGGCTACACCTTC; CDR3aa: CASSIGLTGNYGYTF
j_gene: TRBJ1-6; abundance: once; v_gene: TRBV3-1/TRBV3-2; d_gene: TRBD1; CDR3nt: TGTGCCAGCAGCCAAGATTGGGGCAGGGGGTATAATTCACCCCTCCACTTT; CDR3aa: CASSQDWGRGYNSPLHF
j_gene: TRBJ2-2; abundance: once; v_gene: TRBV7-8; d_gene: NA; CDR3nt: TGTGCCAGCAGCTTCAGGGGAAGGCGGACCGGGGAGCTGTTTTTT; CDR3aa: CASSFRGRRTGELFF
j_gene: TRBJ2-1; abundance: NA; v_gene: TRBV28; d_gene: NA; CDR3nt: TGTGCCAGCAGTTCCCTCGGACTAAACAATGAGCAGTTCTTC; CDR3aa: CASSSLGLNNEQFF
j_gene: TRBJ2-4; abundance: NA; v_gene: TRBV24-1; d_gene: NA; CDR3nt: TGTGCCACCAGTGATCCCCGCACCAGGGAAAACATTCAGTACTTC; CDR3aa: CATSDPRTRENIQYF
j_gene: TRBJ2-3; abundance: NA; v_gene: TRBV29-1; d_gene: TRBD1; CDR3nt: TGCAGCGTTGGCACAGGGGCAGATACGCAGTATTTT; CDR3aa: CSVGTGADTQYF
j_gene: TRBJ1-2; abundance: NA; v_gene: TRBV7-2; d_gene: NA; CDR3nt: TGTGCCAGCAGCTTAGCGGGAGATAACTATGGCTACACCTTC; CDR3aa: CASSLAGDNYGYTF
j_gene: TRBJ2-1; abundance: NA; v_gene: TRBV20-1; d_gene: TRBD2; CDR3nt: TGCAGTGCTAGTCCCAGCGGGAGCTACTACAATGAGCAGTTCTTC; CDR3aa: CSASPSGSYYNEQFF
j_gene: TRBJ1-2; abundance: NA; v_gene: TRBV19; d_gene: NA; CDR3nt: TGTGCCAGTAGTAGAGGCAGTAACTATGGCTACACCTTC; CDR3aa: CASSRGSNYGYTF
j_gene: TRBJ2-1; abundance: NA; v_gene: TRBV7-3; d_gene: NA; CDR3nt: TGTGCCAGCAGCTTAACCGGGGACAACTACAATGAGCAGTTCTTC; CDR3aa: CASSLTGDNYNEQFF
j_gene: TRBJ2-4; abundance: NA; v_gene: TRBV27; d_gene: NA; CDR3nt: TGTGCCAGCAGCCCGGGACTTAAAAACATTCAGTACTTC; CDR3aa: CASSPGLKNIQYF
j_gene: TRBJ1-2; abundance: NA; v_gene: TRBV2; d_gene: NA; CDR3nt: TGTGCCAGCAGTGATATTGGAAAAGGGAGACGTGGCTACACCTTC; CDR3aa: CASSDIGKGRRGYTF
j_gene: TRBJ2-7; abundance: once; v_gene: TRBV10-2; d_gene: TRBD2; CDR3nt: TGCGCCAGCAGACATCGCGAACTAGCGGCCTACGAGCAGTACTTC; CDR3aa: CASRHRELAAYEQYF
j_gene: TRBJ2-6; abundance: NA; v_gene: TRBV11-2; d_gene: TRBD1; CDR3nt: TGTGCCAGCAGCTGGGTGGGACAGGACCGCTCTGGGGCCAACGTCCTGACTTTC; CDR3aa: CASSWVGQDRSGANVLTF
j_gene: TRBJ1-6; abundance: NA; v_gene: TRBV3-1/TRBV3-2; d_gene: NA; CDR3nt: TGTGCCAGCAGCCAGGCGGGTTACAATTCACCCCTCCACTTT; CDR3aa: CASSQAGYNSPLHF
j_gene: TRBJ2-1; abundance: NA; v_gene: TRBV7-6; d_gene: TRBD1; CDR3nt: TGTGCCAGCAGCTTAGTAGGGAGACAGGGGTGGGAGCAGTTCTTC; CDR3aa: CASSLVGRQGWEQFF
j_gene: TRBJ2-7; abundance: NA; v_gene: TRBV7-8; d_gene: NA; CDR3nt: TGTGCCAGCAGCCTGAACACAAACGAGCAGTACTTC; CDR3aa: CASSLNTNEQYF
j_gene: TRBJ2-7; abundance: NA; v_gene: TRBV2; d_gene: TRBD2; CDR3nt: TGTGCCAGCAGCGGGCGGACTAGCGGGACCTACGAGCAGTACTTC; CDR3aa: CASSGRTSGTYEQYF
j_gene: TRBJ1-2; abundance: NA; v_gene: TRBV5-4; d_gene: TRBD1; CDR3nt: TGTGCCAGCAGCCCCGGACAGGGTGGCTATGGCTACACCTTC; CDR3aa: CASSPGQGGYGYTF